This TCR beta chain was retrieved from a study of shared T cell receptors in the human thymus. The protocol was immunoSEQ multiplex PCR, while the TCRdb copy is restricted to in-frame clones and leaves out a portion. Altogether hundreds of thousands of clones are present, around 87% being singletons, with the ten largest covering roughly 0.0087%. This sample was also put to use in a study of human thymus T cells. As that study records: Usage of V and J genes appeared biased in thymic and blood repertoires.

The sequencing sample was made of thymocytes. This clonotype originated in a boy less than two years old with a congenital heart defect.

DNA of the CDR3: TGTGCCAGCAGCTTAGGGGGGGGCGCGGAGCCCCAGCATTTT. It encodes CASSLGGGAEPQHF. The chain joins TRBV7-2 to TRBJ1-5, with D perhaps matching TRBD1 (6 bases). CDR1 and CDR2 (germline): SGHTA, FQGNSA. The germline V and J ends were trimmed by 1 base and 8 bases, with 12 bases remaining between them. The CDR3 extends over 14 amino acids.